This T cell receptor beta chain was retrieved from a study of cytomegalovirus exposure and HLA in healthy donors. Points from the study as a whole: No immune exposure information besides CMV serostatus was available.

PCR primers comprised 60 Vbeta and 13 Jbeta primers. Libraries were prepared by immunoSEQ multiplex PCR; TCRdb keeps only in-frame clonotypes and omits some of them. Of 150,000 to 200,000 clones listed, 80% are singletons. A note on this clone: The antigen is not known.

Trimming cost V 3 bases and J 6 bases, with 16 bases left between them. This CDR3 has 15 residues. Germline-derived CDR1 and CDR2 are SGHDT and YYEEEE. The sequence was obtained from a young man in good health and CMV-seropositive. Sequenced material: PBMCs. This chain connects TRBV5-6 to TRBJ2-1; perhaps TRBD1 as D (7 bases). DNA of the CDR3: TGTGCCAGCAGCTGGACGGCAGGGGGGTCCAATGAGCAGTTCTTC. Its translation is CASSWTAGGSNEQFF.